Below, one T cell receptor (beta chain) is given with its context. Its antigen is unknown. The healthy adult donors were HIV-negative and reported no recent acute infections or vaccinations. Unsorted PBMC DNA sequencing spanned ten immunoSEQ deep assay plates. The repertoire was sequenced with immunoSEQ multiplex PCR; TCRdb's copy has only in-frame clones and lacks some. The table shows about 560,000 clones, with roughly 72% occurring only once. The CDR3 runs to 14 residues. J gave up 9 bases and V 4 bases, and 5 bases lay outside the gene matches. Looked up from germline, CDR1 is SGHAT and CDR2 is FQDESV (reference sequence). The data stem from a study of shared clonotypes between healthy human individuals. General study findings and limits: Only blood underwent sampling, and tissue repertoires likely differ.

Sequenced sample: PBMCs. This sequence was found in a woman in her 40s in good health. Some clones in this sample may be carry-over from other donors' samples. The J gene is TRBJ2-1, the V gene TRBV11-1; 11 bases map to TRBD2. CDR3: CASSSGLAAGEQFF. As DNA, the CDR3 is TGTGCCAGCAGCTCGGGACTAGCGGCGGGTGAGCAGTTCTTC.